The 3 T cell receptor beta chains reported below all come from one sample, sequenced in a study of cytomegalovirus exposure and HLA in healthy donors. The study ran its PCR with 60 Vbeta and 13 Jbeta primers. Profiling relied on immunoSEQ multiplex PCR, and the TCRdb table lists in-frame clones only, not all of them. The sample carries about 200,000 clones, around three quarters recorded once. The sample comprised PBMCs. The receptors were gathered from a woman aged 30 to 39 in good health and CMV-seronegative.

This clone is a singleton in its sample. The chain has TRBV19 and TRBJ2-1; 7 nucleotides match TRBD1. V was pared by 5 bases and J by 5 bases, with 9 bases of the junction left unmatched. Germline V gene data show CDR1 as LNHDA and CDR2 as SQIVND (reference sequence). This CDR3 has 15 amino acids. In DNA, the CDR3 is TGTGCCAGTAGTCCCTGGGACAGAGGAGACAATGAGCAGTTCTTC. Its protein is CASSPWDRGDNEQFF. The variable domain in full, completed from reference TRBV19 and TRBJ2-1, reads DGGITQSPKYLFRKEGQNVTLSCEQNLNHDAMYWYRQDPGQGLRLIYYSQIVNDFQKGDIAEGYSVSREKKESFPLTVTSAQKNPTAFYLCASSPWDRGDNEQFFGPGTRLTVL.

The chain carries TRBV5-1 and TRBJ2-6; 7 bases fit TRBD1. The V and J ends lost 0 bases and 6 bases, in that order; junction bases with no gene match: 3. This CDR3 has 15 residues. CDR1 is SGHRS, CDR2 YFSETQ, per germline. CDR3 coding DNA: TGCGCCAGCAGCTTGGGCACAGGGGTGGCCAACGTCCTGACTTTC. Translation gives CASSLGTGVANVLTF.

The chain couples TRBV11-2 to TRBJ2-7; perhaps TRBD2 as D (7 bases). The CDR3 consists of 15 residues. The ends were cut back, 5 bases at V and 3 bases at J, with 17 bases in the middle. Germline-derived CDR1 and CDR2 are SGHAT and FQNNGV. This CDR3 is CASSPLAGGHYEQYF. CDR3 DNA: TGTGCCAGCAGCCCTCTAGCCGGGGGGCACTACGAGCAGTACTTC.